The 4 T cell receptor beta chains given below trace back to one sample, sequenced in a study of T cells in localized non-small cell lung cancer. The protocol was immunoSEQ multiplex PCR, while the TCRdb copy is restricted to in-frame clones and leaves out a portion. The sample holds about 70,000 clones; around 85% are singletons and the top ten take 1.3%. The sequenced sample was peripheral blood, obtained before any cancer treatment. These receptors were collected from a female donor of 60 years or more with stage I lung adenocarcinoma.

This chain connects TRBV12-1 to TRBJ1-3. TRBV12-1 is a pseudogene locus. CDR3 size: 11 residues. This CDR3 is CASPGGNTIYF. The CDR3 bases are TGTGCCAGCCCGGGTGGAAACACCATATATTTT.

The rearrangement links TRBV5-1 to TRBJ2-3; 7 bases are a match to TRBD2. CDR3 length: 15 residues. With 1 base clipped from V and 4 bases from J, the junction kept 6 bases outside the gene matches. Germline V CDR1 and CDR2: SGHRS, YFSETQ. The CDR3 loop is CASSLIAGRPDTQYF. The CDR3 nucleotides are TGCGCCAGCAGCTTGATAGCGGGTCGGCCAGATACGCAGTATTTT.

This sequence joins TRBV2 and TRBJ2-4, with 8 bases matching TRBD2. CDR1 SNHLY and CDR2 FYNNEI come from the germline V gene. V dropped 5 bases and J dropped 3; count of bases not matched to a gene: 6. This CDR3 contains 15 residues. CDR3 in amino acids: CASSKTGTSKNIQYF. The CDR3 DNA reads TGTGCCAGCAGTAAAACCGGGACTAGCAAAAACATTCAGTACTTC.

The chain employs TRBV6-1 and TRBJ1-2; 7 bases align to TRBD1. The CDR3 is 15 residues long. The trim removed 1 base at V and 4 bases at J, leaving 6 bases unmatched. Germline V CDR1 and CDR2: MNHNS, SASEGT. The DNA for the CDR3 is TGTGCCAGCAGTGAAGGACAGGGCGGCGCCTATGGCTACACCTTC. Its translation is CASSEGQGGAYGYTF.